Each of the 15 T cell receptor beta chains below was sequenced from the same sample in a study of sequential checkpoint blockade in melanoma. Treatment given: randomized to nivolumab then ipilimumab (arm A) or the reverse (arm B). Clones were sequenced by immunoSEQ multiplex PCR, and TCRdb holds only the in-frame ones, with some missing. The table includes about 37,000 clones, roughly 32% detected once. The specimen comprised tumor tissue (inferred from file names), sampled from a patient given nivolumab and ipilimumab in sequence. The receptors come from a human donor with melanoma.

J is TRBJ2-3 and V is TRBV28; 7 nucleotides align to TRBD2. The CDR3 loop spans 17 amino acids. V trimming: 4 bases; J trimming: 1 base; junction bases outside the gene matches: 11. Germline CDR1 and CDR2: MDHEN and SYDVKM. DNA for the CDR3: TGTGCCAGCAGTTCGGGGACCTTGGCGGGGGGCACAGATACGCAGTATTTT. Translated, it gives CASSSGTLAGGTDTQYF.

The chain links TRBV27 to TRBJ2-3; 13 nucleotides line up with TRBD2. The trim removed 3 bases at V and 6 bases at J, leaving 6 bases unmatched. Germline V CDR1 and CDR2: MNHEY, SMNVEV (reference sequence). The CDR3 consists of 16 residues. CDR3 DNA: TGTGCCAGCAGTTTTACTAGCGGGGGGGCATCTGATACGCAGTATTTT. Amino acid sequence: CASSFTSGGASDTQYF.

In its sample, this clone was seen many times. The V gene is TRBV9, the J gene TRBJ1-3; perhaps TRBD1 as D (5 bases). Germline lookup yields CDR1 SGDLS and CDR2 YYNGEE. Trimming removed 4 bases from V and 3 bases from J, with 11 bases in between. This CDR3 is built from 14 residues. The CDR3 loop reads CASSYTGDGNTIYF. CDR3 nucleotides: TGTGCCAGCAGCTATACAGGTGATGGAAACACCATATATTTT.

This clone was counted only a few times. The V and J genes are TRBV7-1 and TRBJ2-5; D may be TRBD2 (5 bases). TRBV7-1 carries the ORF label, with uncertain function. The CDR3 consists of 13 residues. V lost 3 bases to trimming and J lost 0 bases, with 5 bases between them. The CDR3 here is CASSSTNQETQYF. In nucleotides, the CDR3 is TGTGCCAGCAGCTCGACTAACCAAGAGACCCAGTACTTC.

This clone was observed many times. The chain joins TRBV7-8 to TRBJ2-7, with 10 nucleotides matching TRBD1. This CDR3 region has 13 residues. Germline values: CDR1 SGHVS, CDR2 FQNEAQ. The V gene end was trimmed by 6 bases and the J gene end by 6 bases; junction bases not matched to a gene: 5. The CDR3 DNA reads as TGTGCCAGCAGTTTCGACAGGGGGCGCGAGCAGTACTTC. Its protein product is CASSFDRGREQYF.

The chain joins TRBV18 to TRBJ1-1, with no clear D. V was trimmed by 3 bases and J by 1 base, leaving 6 bases between them. This CDR3 has 13 amino acids. Germline CDR1 and CDR2: KGHSH and LQKENI. CDR3 DNA sequence: TGTGCCAGCTCACCGAGAGGGAACACTGAAGCTTTCTTT. This codes for CASSPRGNTEAFF.

This clone showed up just a few times. This sequence joins TRBV30 and TRBJ2-3; D is ambiguous. Between the trimmed V and J ends, which lost 5 bases and 7 bases, there was a span of 10 bases. The CDR3 sequence is 11 residues long. Germline values: CDR1 GTSNPN, CDR2 SVGIG (reference sequence). CDR3 in DNA: TGTGCCTGGGAAGGTAGGAATACGCAGTATTTT. Translation: CAWEGRNTQYF. Using reference TRBV30 and TRBJ2-3 for the parts outside the CDR3, the full variable domain is SQTIHQWPATLVQPVGSPLSLECTVEGTSNPNLYWYRQAAGRGLQLLFYSVGIGQISSEVPQNLSASRPQDRQFILSSKKLLLSDSGFYLCAWEGRNTQYFGPGTRLTVL.

The chain uses TRBV18 and TRBJ1-2; D remains unclear. The CDR3 contains 14 residues. Deletions cut 2 bases from V and 5 bases from J, with 12 bases between. In germline, CDR1 is KGHSH, CDR2 LQKENI. The CDR3 DNA reads TGTGCCAGCTCACCAGTGAACATCGGATATGGCTACACCTTC. This sequence encodes CASSPVNIGYGYTF.

The chain joins TRBV28 to TRBJ1-6; unclear D gene. The CDR3 extends over 12 amino acids. Deletions cut 2 bases from V and 11 bases from J, with 7 bases between. Germline-derived CDR1 and CDR2 are MDHEN and SYDVKM. CDR3 nucleotides: TGTGCCAGCAGTTTAAGAGTCACACCCCTCCACTTT. As protein: CASSLRVTPLHF. Complete variable domain (other parts from reference TRBV28 and TRBJ1-6): DVKVTQSSRYLVKRTGEKVFLECVQDMDHENMFWYRQDPGLGLRLIYFSYDVKMKEKGDIPEGYSVSREKKERFSLILESASTNQTSMYLCASSLRVTPLHFGNGTRLTVT.

This clone occurred a few times. Compared with germline, one end of the junction differs, possibly owing to a read error. V usage is TRBV6-8 and J usage is TRBJ1-2, with D hard to call. CDR3 length: 12 amino acids. CDR1 is MNHGY, CDR2 SAAAGT, per germline. The CDR3 is CAISVQLYGYTF. The CDR3 region has the DNA TGTGCCATCAGTGTACAGCTCTATGGCTACACCTTC.

The chain's CDR3 is CAWSVGDRGNSPLHF. CDR3 bases: TGTGCCTGGAGTGTTGGGGACCGTGGTAATTCACCCCTCCACTTT. The chain carries TRBV30 and TRBJ1-6; D is possibly TRBD1 (5 bases). V shed 0 bases and J shed 6 bases, with 12 bases lying between them. The CDR3 sequence is 15 residues long. CDR1 GTSNPN and CDR2 SVGIG come from the germline V gene (reference sequence).

In its sample, this clone was seen a few times. This chain connects TRBV6-8 to TRBJ1-2; TRBD1 matches 7 bases. From germline, CDR1 is MNHGY and CDR2 SAAAGT. The CDR3 runs to 14 residues. J was trimmed by 0 bases and V by 7 bases; bases with no gene match: 5. The CDR3 DNA reads TGTGCCAGCATCCGACAGGGTTCTAACTATGGCTACACCTTC. As protein: CASIRQGSNYGYTF.

This sequence joins TRBV6-8 and TRBJ2-1; a weak D match, TRBD2 (6 bases). V was clipped by 10 bases and J by 6 bases, with 16 bases between them. Germline loops: CDR1 MNHGY, CDR2 SAAAGT. The CDR3 loop spans 13 amino acids. CDR3 sequence (DNA): TGTGCCATCAGAATGCCCGGGGGCAATGAGCAGTTCTTC. It is translated as CAIRMPGGNEQFF.

At least ten counts were recorded for this clone. The chain employs TRBV7-8 and TRBJ1-2; D is uncertain. Between the trimmed V and J ends, which lost 4 bases and 8 bases, there was a span of 14 bases. The CDR3 totals 13 residues. The germline gives CDR1 SGHVS, CDR2 FQNEAQ. CDR3 coding DNA: TGTGCCAGCAGCTCTGGGCGATCGGAGGGCTACACCTTC. The encoded protein is CASSSGRSEGYTF.

The chain uses TRBV19 and TRBJ1-3; no reliable D call. CDR3 size: 15 residues. The V gene lost 3 bases and the J gene lost 0 bases, with 9 bases spanning the gap. In germline, CDR1 is LNHDA, CDR2 SQIVND (reference sequence). The CDR3 protein is CASSIGQVSGNTIYF. CDR3 DNA: TGTGCCAGTAGTATCGGGCAGGTCTCTGGAAACACCATATATTTT.